The 2 T cell receptor beta chains listed next were all sequenced from one sample in a study of CD8 T cells in ankylosing spondylitis. One entry per CDR3 protein results from TCRdb running MiXCR on the 5' RACE reads. Here the sample spans fewer than 550,000 distinct CDR3 sequences, about 5.2% being singletons. For these TCRs, the target antigens are not known. Study-wide results and caveats: Made up of eight highly homologous variants, a TCR beta motif appeared characteristic of ankylosing spondylitis blood.

Sequenced input: blood, either unsorted or a sorted T cell fraction (not recorded which). The receptor set was obtained from a male donor with ankylosing spondylitis.

In this sample, this clonotype turned up many times. The rearrangement links TRBV29-1 to TRBJ2-1, with 12 bases matching TRBD2. The CDR3 extends over 15 amino acids. The trim removed 6 bases at V and 7 bases at J, leaving 10 bases unmatched. Germline V gene sequence: CDR1 SQVTM, CDR2 ANQGSEA. The CDR3 sequence: CSVARTSGTLNEQFF. CDR3 DNA sequence: TGCAGCGTAGCCAGGACTAGCGGGACGTTGAATGAGCAGTTCTTC.

In its sample, this clonotype was seen many times. The chain combines TRBV6-1 with TRBJ2-7, with D possibly called TRBD1 or TRBD2 (5 bases each). Trimming stripped 6 bases from V and 1 base from J, with 16 bases between. There are 15 residues in the CDR3. Per germline, CDR1 MNHNS and CDR2 SASEGT. CDR3 loop: CASSPWGIESYEQYF. As DNA, the CDR3 is TGTGCCAGCAGCCCATGGGGGATAGAGTCCTACGAGCAGTACTTC.